The 17 T cell receptor beta chains given below trace back to one sample, sequenced in a study of T cell repertoires in cytomegalovirus infection. TCRdb re-called the reads through MiXCR, storing one row per CDR3 protein. The repertoire holds about 830,000 distinct CDR3 sequences, with 30% to 35% as singletons. Antigens for these TCRs are unknown. Source: cultured CD8+ T cells from PBMCs, taken from culture after CMV antigen stimulation. These TCRs come from a human donor in good health (CMV status not recorded). Some clones in this sample may be carry-over from other donors' samples.

This chain links TRBV7-9 with TRBJ2-7; 8 positions agree with TRBD1. CDR1 and CDR2 (germline): SEHNR, FQNEAQ (reference sequence). The length of the CDR3 is 15 residues. After removal of 0 bases from V and 6 bases from J, the junction contained 7 bases not matched to a gene. The CDR3 spells CASSLARPGGGEQYF. CDR3 coding DNA: TGTGCCAGCAGCTTAGCGCGTCCAGGGGGCGGCGAGCAGTACTTC.

The sample holds many counts of this clonotype. The genes are TRBV7-8 and TRBJ1-1, with unresolved D. Trimming shortened V by 7 bases and J by 6 bases, and 9 bases separated the two germline ends. Germline values: CDR1 SGHVS, CDR2 FQNEAQ. CDR3 length equals 11 residues. CDR3 coding DNA: TGTGCCAGCACCCTGGGCCCTGAAGCTTTCTTT. Its protein product is CASTLGPEAFF. Full variable domain (remainder filled in from reference TRBV7-8 and TRBJ1-1): GAGVSQSPRYKVAKRGQDVALRCDPISGHVSLFWYQQALGQGPEFLTYFQNEAQLDKSGLPSDRFFAERPEGSVSTLKIQRTQQEDSAVYLCASTLGPEAFFGQGTRLTVV.

This clonotype was seen a few times. The V gene is TRBV4-1, the J gene TRBJ2-7; 8 bases align to TRBD2. Germline trimming cut 0 bases from V and 3 bases from J; bases unmatched to any gene: 4. The CDR3 spans 15 residues. The V gene's germline CDR1 is MGHRA and CDR2 YSYEKL. DNA of the CDR3: TGCGCCAGCAGCCAAGAAGGGCTAGCGGGCTACGAGCAGTACGTC. Encoded protein: CASSQEGLAGYEQYV.

This clonotype was found a few times. The chain combines TRBV7-8 with TRBJ1-3, with TRBD1 matching over 9 bases. V lost 5 bases to trimming and J lost 0 bases; unmatched junction nucleotides: 8. The V gene's germline CDR1 is SGHVS and CDR2 FQNEAQ. CDR3 length equals 17 residues. The CDR3 loop reads CASSRWGQGNSGNTIYF. The CDR3 nucleotides are TGTGCCAGCAGCCGTTGGGGACAGGGAAACTCTGGAAACACCATATATTTT.

This clonotype has ten or more counts. The chain is built from TRBV11-2 and TRBJ1-2, with 7 bases fitting TRBD1. Germline V gene data show CDR1 as SGHAT and CDR2 as FQNNGV. Trimming took 5 bases from V and 8 from J; bases not matched to a gene: 8. The CDR3 sequence is 13 residues long. The CDR3 region has the DNA TGTGCCAGCAGCGAGACAGGGATTTACGGCTACACCTTC. Translation: CASSETGIYGYTF.

The rearrangement joins TRBV12-3 or TRBV12-4 to TRBJ2-2; 8 positions match TRBD1. V was pared by 4 bases and J by 6 bases, with 4 bases of the junction left unmatched. There are 14 residues in the CDR3. The CDR3 DNA reads TGTGCCAGCAGTTCAGGGGGCGGGTCCGGGGAGCTGTTTTTT. Translating gives CASSSGGGSGELFF.

This clonotype occurred many times. The rearrangement joins TRBV7-8 to TRBJ1-5; D possibly corresponds to TRBD1 (6 bases). This CDR3 spans 15 amino acids. Between the trimmed V and J ends, which lost 1 base and 5 bases, there was a span of 12 bases. Germline V gene data show CDR1 as SGHVS and CDR2 as FQNEAQ. The chain's CDR3 is CASSLEWGPDQPQHF. CDR3 bases: TGTGCCAGCAGCTTAGAATGGGGGCCCGATCAGCCCCAGCATTTT.

The chain recombines TRBV7-3 with TRBJ2-1; 7 bases match TRBD2. V dropped 3 bases and J dropped 0; count of bases not matched to a gene: 11. The CDR3 runs 18 residues. Germline V gives CDR1 SGHTA, CDR2 FQGTGA. CDR3 in amino acids: CASSFRRVERGSYNEQFF. CDR3 nucleotide sequence: TGTGCCAGCAGCTTTCGGCGGGTGGAGCGGGGCTCCTACAATGAGCAGTTCTTC.

The chain is built from TRBV5-8 and TRBJ1-1, with D possibly being TRBD1 (5 bases). There are 13 residues in the CDR3. Trimming left V 2 bases short and J 6 bases short, with 11 bases between. CDR1 and CDR2 from the germline V gene are SGHTS and YDEGEE. The CDR3 DNA follows: TGTGCCAGCAGCTTAGGAGGGGAAGCTGAAGCTTTCTTT. Its protein is CASSLGGEAEAFF.

This chain joins TRBV27 and TRBJ2-3; 9 bases map to TRBD1. V trimming: 3 bases; J trimming: 2 bases; junction bases outside the gene matches: 3. This CDR3 contains 15 residues. Germline V gives CDR1 MNHEY, CDR2 SMNVEV (reference sequence). CDR3 in DNA: TGTGCCAGCAGTTTCGGGACAGGGCACACAGATACGCAGTATTTT. Its translation is CASSFGTGHTDTQYF.

CDR3 region: CASSTAGLASEQYV. Written as DNA, the CDR3 is TGTGCCAGCAGTACCGCGGGGCTAGCGAGCGAGCAGTACGTC. The J gene is TRBJ2-7, the V gene TRBV28; maybe TRBD2 (6 bases). Germline V CDR1 and CDR2: MDHEN, SYDVKM. Trimming took 5 bases from V and 6 from J, leaving 17 bases between them. The CDR3 is 14 amino acids.

This clonotype was seen many times. The DNA for the CDR3 is TGTGCCAGCAGCTTAGTCGGGGGGGGAGGAGATGAGCAGTTCTTC. Its translation is CASSLVGGGGDEQFF. The gene calls are TRBV7-6 and TRBJ2-1; 8 bases are shared with TRBD2. The CDR3 consists of 15 residues. After removal of 1 base from V and 8 bases from J, the junction contained 7 bases not matched to a gene. Germline V gene sequence: CDR1 SGHVS, CDR2 FNYEAQ.

The J gene is TRBJ1-6, the V gene TRBV24-1; weak D call: TRBD1 (5 bases). V was shortened by 9 bases and J by 0 bases, with 5 bases between the two germline ends. The germline CDR1 and CDR2 sequences are KGHDR and SFDVKD. CDR3 length equals 13 residues. The CDR3 loop reads CATQGSYNSPLHF. Written as DNA, the CDR3 is TGTGCCACCCAGGGCTCCTATAATTCACCCCTCCACTTT.

This clonotype was counted ten times or more. The V gene is TRBV12-5, the J gene TRBJ2-7; 7 positions match TRBD1. J lost 0 bases, V lost 7 bases, and 9 bases had no gene match. CDR1 and CDR2 from the germline V gene are LGHNT and FRNRAP. The CDR3 is 15 residues long. The CDR3 sequence: CASALLRDSSYEQYF. For the CDR3, the DNA is TGTGCTAGTGCTCTGCTTAGGGACAGCTCCTACGAGCAGTACTTC. The full variable domain, with the rest looked up from reference TRBV12-5 and TRBJ2-7, is DARVTQTPRHKVTEMGQEVTMRCQPILGHNTVFWYRQTMMQGLELLAYFRNRAPLDDSGMPKDRFSAEMPDATLATLKIQPSEPRDSAVYFCASALLRDSSYEQYFGPGTRLTVT.

The V gene is TRBV12-3 or TRBV12-4, the J gene TRBJ2-3; 10 bases are shared with TRBD2. The trim removed 3 bases at V and 2 bases at J, leaving 5 bases unmatched. The CDR3 is 16 residues long. The CDR3 DNA reads as TGTGCCAGCAGTTTGCAGCGGGGGGGACTCACAGATACGCAGTATTTT. Translation: CASSLQRGGLTDTQYF.

The chain is built from TRBV10-3 and TRBJ2-7; TRBD2 matches at 9 bases. CDR3 length: 16 amino acids. The V gene's germline CDR1 is ENHRY and CDR2 SYGVKD. Trimming removed 3 bases from V and 5 bases from J; junction bases left unmatched: 11. Written as DNA, the CDR3 is TGTGCCATCAGTGACCGTCTTAGCGGGGGCGCCGACGAGCAGTACGTC. Translation: CAISDRLSGGADEQYV.

The V and J genes are TRBV7-9 and TRBJ1-1; tentative D call: TRBD1 (5 bases). Per germline, CDR1 SEHNR and CDR2 FQNEAQ (reference sequence). This CDR3 has 17 amino acids. Trimming took 4 bases from V and 0 from J, leaving 18 bases between them. The CDR3 DNA reads as TGTGCCAGCAGCTCCCCAGGTGACAGCCACTTGAACACTGAAGCTTTCTTT. Its translation: CASSSPGDSHLNTEAFF.